The clone carrying this T cell receptor (beta chain) was picked up one time. The antigen is not known. The length of the CDR3 is 16 residues. V was clipped by 3 bases and J by 0 bases; unmatched bases: 2. In germline, CDR1 is SGDLS, CDR2 YYNGEE. These data belong to a study of OX40 agonist ivuxolimab in advanced cancers. Profiling relied on immunoSEQ multiplex PCR, and the TCRdb table lists in-frame clones only, not all of them. The sample has approximately 22,000 clones; about 88% are singletons. The study, taken as a whole, reports: Mean expanded clone counts were higher in CD8+ than CD4+ T cells.

The sequences come from CD4+ or CD8+ T cells sorted from blood, collected in a trial of the OX40 agonist ivuxolimab. This TCR came from an adult with an advanced solid tumor such as melanoma, head and neck, liver or kidney cancer. V and J are TRBV9 and TRBJ2-7; 14 nucleotides line up with TRBD2. The CDR3 here is CASSAGTSGSSYEQYF. CDR3 nucleotide sequence: TGTGCCAGCAGCGCGGGGACTAGCGGGAGCTCCTACGAGCAGTACTTC. Full variable domain (missing parts from reference TRBV9 and TRBJ2-7): DSGVTQTPKHLITATGQRVTLRCSPRSGDLSVYWYQQSLDQGLQFLIQYYNGEERAKGNILERFSAQQFPDLHSELNLSSLELGDSALYFCASSAGTSGSSYEQYFGPGTRLTVT.